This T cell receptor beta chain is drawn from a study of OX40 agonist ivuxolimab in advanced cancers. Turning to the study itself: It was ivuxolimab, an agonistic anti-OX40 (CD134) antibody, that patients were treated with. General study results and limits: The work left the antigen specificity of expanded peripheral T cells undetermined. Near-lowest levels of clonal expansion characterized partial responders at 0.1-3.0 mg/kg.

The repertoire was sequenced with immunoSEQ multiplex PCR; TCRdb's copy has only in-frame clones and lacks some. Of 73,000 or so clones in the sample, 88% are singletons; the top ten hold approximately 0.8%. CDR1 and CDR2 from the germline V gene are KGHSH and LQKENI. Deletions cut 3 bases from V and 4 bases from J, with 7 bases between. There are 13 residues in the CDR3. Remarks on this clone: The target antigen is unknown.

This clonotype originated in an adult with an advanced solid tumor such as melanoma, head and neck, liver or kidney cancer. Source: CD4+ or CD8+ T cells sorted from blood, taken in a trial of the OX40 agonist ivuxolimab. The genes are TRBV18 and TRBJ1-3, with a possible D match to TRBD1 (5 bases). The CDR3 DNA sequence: TGTGCCAGCTCACCCGGGGCAGGAAACACCATATATTTT. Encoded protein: CASSPGAGNTIYF.